This is a list of T cell receptor beta chains from one sample in a study of blood T cell repertoires in COVID-19. The protocol was immunoSEQ multiplex PCR, while the TCRdb copy is restricted to in-frame clones and leaves out a portion. The repertoire holds hundreds of thousands of clones, with 83% as singletons. The source material was peripheral blood. All receptors come from a woman aged 45-65 years who had recovered from COVID-19. Both conserved end residues are part of each CDR3. A D gene is named only where the DNA matches it firmly. The size of a clone is reported for some rows only, either as once, few or many, or as a class for expanded clones.

size: few; J: TRBJ2-1; D: TRBD2; V: TRBV4-1; CDR3: CASSALAGGPLMDYNEQFF; DNA: TGCGCCAGCAGCGCCCTAGCGGGGGGCCCCTTAATGGACTACAATGAGCAGTTCTTC
size: NA; J: TRBJ2-5; D: NA; V: TRBV3-1/TRBV3-2; CDR3: CASSQGEAETQYF; DNA: TGTGCCAGCAGCCAAGGGGAGGCAGAGACCCAGTACTTC
size: NA; J: TRBJ2-7; D: TRBD1; V: TRBV4-3; CDR3: CASSRDPGQGYYEQYF; DNA: TGCGCCAGCAGCCGGGATCCGGGACAGGGGTACTACGAGCAGTACTTC
size: NA; J: TRBJ1-5; D: NA; V: TRBV18; CDR3: CASSPGPSGGGQPQHF; DNA: TGTGCCAGCTCACCAGGTCCCAGTGGGGGAGGACAGCCCCAGCATTTT
size: NA; J: TRBJ2-1; D: NA; V: TRBV3-1/TRBV3-2; CDR3: CASSLRSGLATYNEQFF; DNA: TGTGCCAGCAGCCTAAGGTCAGGGCTAGCGACCTACAATGAGCAGTTCTTC
size: NA; J: TRBJ2-2; D: NA; V: TRBV18; CDR3: CASSPKGQPNTGELFF; DNA: TGTGCCAGCTCACCAAAGGGACAACCGAACACCGGGGAGCTGTTTTTT
size: few; J: TRBJ1-1; D: TRBD1; V: TRBV6-1; CDR3: CASSELRQGLEAFF; DNA: TGTGCCAGCAGTGAACTCAGACAGGGCTTAGAAGCTTTCTTT
size: NA; J: TRBJ1-1; D: NA; V: TRBV6-5; CDR3: CASIPKGGTNTEAFF; DNA: TGTGCCAGCATCCCAAAGGGCGGGACGAACACTGAAGCTTTCTTT
size: NA; J: TRBJ2-1; D: TRBD2; V: TRBV29-1; CDR3: CSVEVTSGSEQFF; DNA: TGCAGCGTTGAGGTGACTAGCGGGAGTGAGCAGTTCTTC
size: NA; J: TRBJ2-1; D: TRBD1; V: TRBV5-4; CDR3: CASSLGTESYNEQFF; DNA: TGTGCCAGCAGCTTAGGGACAGAGTCCTACAATGAGCAGTTCTTC
size: NA; J: TRBJ2-7; D: NA; V: TRBV6-2/TRBV6-3; CDR3: CASSYSELSPGYF; DNA: TGTGCCAGCAGTTACTCGGAACTCTCCCCGGGGTACTTC
size: NA; J: TRBJ2-5; D: NA; V: TRBV4-2; CDR3: CASSQGQRQETQYF; DNA: TGTGCCAGCAGCCAAGGACAGAGACAAGAGACCCAGTACTTC
size: few; J: TRBJ1-6; D: NA; V: TRBV7-9; CDR3: CASLSGDDSPLHF; DNA: TGTGCCAGCCTTTCGGGGGACGATTCACCCCTCCACTTT
size: NA; J: TRBJ1-1; D: NA; V: TRBV5-1; CDR3: CASSSTVAGTNTEAFF; DNA: TGCGCCAGCAGCTCTACTGTGGCAGGGACAAACACTGAAGCTTTCTTT
size: NA; J: TRBJ2-1; D: TRBD2; V: TRBV24-1; CDR3: CATSDFGLAGNNEQFF; DNA: TGTGCCACCAGTGATTTCGGACTAGCAGGGAACAATGAGCAGTTCTTC
size: NA; J: TRBJ2-7; D: TRBD2; V: TRBV28; CDR3: CASNPPGLAETYEQYF; DNA: TGTGCCAGCAACCCTCCGGGACTAGCGGAAACCTACGAGCAGTACTTC
size: once; J: TRBJ1-1; D: NA; V: TRBV5-1; CDR3: CASSLNTRTEAFF; DNA: TGCGCCAGCAGCCTCAATACAAGAACTGAAGCTTTCTTT
size: NA; J: TRBJ2-2; D: TRBD1; V: TRBV4-3; CDR3: CASSHADREAGELFF; DNA: TGCGCCAGCAGCCACGCGGACAGGGAGGCCGGGGAGCTGTTTTTT
size: NA; J: TRBJ2-1; D: NA; V: TRBV27; CDR3: CASKRSSRDEQFF; DNA: TGTGCCAGCAAACGGTCCTCACGTGATGAGCAGTTCTTC
size: NA; J: TRBJ2-7; D: NA; V: TRBV28; CDR3: CASSSPDRSLSYEQYF; DNA: TGTGCCAGCAGTTCCCCCGACAGGTCTCTCTCCTACGAGCAGTACTTC
size: NA; J: TRBJ2-5; D: TRBD1; V: TRBV24-1; CDR3: CATSDPGTGGGAGQETQYF; DNA: TGTGCCACCAGTGATCCCGGGACAGGGGGCGGAGCGGGCCAAGAGACCCAGTACTTC
size: NA; J: TRBJ2-1; D: TRBD2; V: TRBV9; CDR3: CASSVRTGWLAGGPLDNEQFF; DNA: TGTGCCAGCAGCGTACGGACAGGGTGGCTAGCGGGGGGGCCCCTGGACAATGAGCAGTTCTTC
size: NA; J: TRBJ1-1; D: TRBD1; V: TRBV7-9; CDR3: CASSNRQGPTEAFF; DNA: TGTGCCAGCAGCAACCGACAGGGGCCAACTGAAGCTTTCTTT
size: few; J: TRBJ1-6; D: NA; V: TRBV6-1; CDR3: CASSGKGGSYNSPLHF; DNA: TGTGCCAGCAGTGGTAAAGGGGGCTCCTATAATTCACCCCTCCACTTT
size: few; J: TRBJ2-2; D: NA; V: TRBV14; CDR3: CASSPRGRELFF; DNA: TGTGCCAGCTCCCCTCGGGGTCGGGAGCTGTTTTTT
size: NA; J: TRBJ2-1; D: NA; V: TRBV5-4; CDR3: CASRPGSAYNEQFF; DNA: TGTGCCAGCAGGCCGGGTAGCGCCTACAATGAGCAGTTCTTC
size: NA; J: TRBJ2-3; D: NA; V: TRBV5-1; CDR3: CASSLIPRDTQYF; DNA: TGCGCCAGCAGCTTGATTCCTAGGGATACGCAGTATTTT
size: NA; J: TRBJ2-5; D: TRBD1; V: TRBV11-2; CDR3: CASSFGTGGQETQYF; DNA: TGTGCCAGCAGCTTCGGGACAGGGGGGCAAGAGACCCAGTACTTC
size: NA; J: TRBJ1-4; D: NA; V: TRBV28; CDR3: CASRLPAATNEKLFF; DNA: TGTGCCAGCAGGCTACCGGCGGCAACTAATGAAAAACTGTTTTTT
size: NA; J: TRBJ1-6; D: NA; V: TRBV3-1/TRBV3-2; CDR3: CASSQEAGDNSPLHF; DNA: TGTGCCAGCAGCCAGGAGGCGGGGGATAATTCACCCCTCCACTTT
size: NA; J: TRBJ1-1; D: NA; V: TRBV9; CDR3: CASSVQSVPNTEAFF; DNA: TGTGCCAGCAGCGTCCAATCGGTCCCGAACACTGAAGCTTTCTTT
size: NA; J: TRBJ2-7; D: NA; V: TRBV24-1; CDR3: CATSDGRTNSYEQYF; DNA: TGTGCCACCAGTGATGGACGGACTAACTCCTACGAGCAGTACTTC
size: once; J: TRBJ1-3; D: NA; V: TRBV7-8; CDR3: CASSQPGGPGNTIYF; DNA: TGTGCCAGCAGCCAACCGGGGGGACCTGGAAACACCATATATTTT
size: NA; J: TRBJ1-2; D: NA; V: TRBV10-3; CDR3: CAISATGSNYGYTF; DNA: TGTGCCATCAGTGCGACAGGCTCTAACTATGGCTACACCTTC
size: few; J: TRBJ2-7; D: NA; V: TRBV10-2; CDR3: CASSESWGPYEQYF; DNA: TGCGCCAGCAGTGAGTCATGGGGGCCCTACGAGCAGTACTTC
size: few; J: TRBJ1-1; D: NA; V: TRBV7-9; CDR3: CASSLGGDAFF; DNA: TGTGCCAGCAGCTTAGGGGGGGACGCTTTCTTT
size: once; J: TRBJ2-7; D: TRBD2; V: TRBV28; CDR3: CASSRLAFPYEQYF; DNA: TGTGCCAGCAGCCGACTAGCCTTTCCCTACGAGCAGTACTTC
size: NA; J: TRBJ2-5; D: TRBD1; V: TRBV7-3; CDR3: CASSRGQGRQETQYF; DNA: TGTGCCAGCAGCAGGGGACAGGGACGGCAAGAGACCCAGTACTTC
size: once; J: TRBJ2-6; D: TRBD1; V: TRBV10-3; CDR3: CAITRDREGTGANVLTF; DNA: TGTGCCATCACCCGGGACAGGGAGGGCACTGGGGCCAACGTCCTGACTTTC
size: NA; J: TRBJ1-4; D: NA; V: TRBV27; CDR3: CASSLRWGVNEKLFF; DNA: TGTGCCAGCAGCCTAAGGTGGGGGGTTAATGAAAAACTGTTTTTT
size: NA; J: TRBJ2-1; D: NA; V: TRBV5-4; CDR3: CASSLLQGYNEQFF; DNA: TGTGCCAGCAGCTTGCTACAGGGATACAATGAGCAGTTCTTC
size: NA; J: TRBJ2-7; D: TRBD2; V: TRBV7-2; CDR3: CASSLMGGRSNEQYF; DNA: TGTGCCAGCAGCTTAATGGGCGGGAGGTCGAACGAGCAGTACTTC
size: many; J: TRBJ1-2; D: TRBD1; V: TRBV7-2; CDR3: CASSYRQGEGYTF; DNA: TGTGCCAGCAGCTATCGACAGGGGGAGGGCTACACCTTC
size: NA; J: TRBJ2-1; D: TRBD2; V: TRBV27; CDR3: CASSRTSGRVYEQFF; DNA: TGTGCCAGCAGCCGAACTAGCGGGAGGGTCTATGAGCAGTTCTTC
size: NA; J: TRBJ2-1; D: NA; V: TRBV5-1; CDR3: CASSVGGGEPSYNEQFF; DNA: TGCGCCAGCAGTGTGGGCGGCGGGGAACCATCCTACAATGAGCAGTTCTTC
size: once; J: TRBJ2-7; D: NA; V: TRBV6-1; CDR3: CASSELPASSYEQYF; DNA: TGTGCCAGCAGTGAGCTGCCTGCGAGCTCCTACGAGCAGTACTTC
size: NA; J: TRBJ2-5; D: NA; V: TRBV20-1; CDR3: CSAYLETQYF; DNA: TGCAGTGCTTATTTAGAGACCCAGTACTTC
size: NA; J: TRBJ2-3; D: TRBD2; V: TRBV6-5; CDR3: CASSLLAGGADTQYF; DNA: TGTGCCAGCAGTTTGCTAGCGGGGGGAGCAGATACGCAGTATTTT
size: once; J: TRBJ1-2; D: NA; V: TRBV10-2; CDR3: CASSDWGRFANYGYTF; DNA: TGCGCCAGCAGTGATTGGGGCAGATTCGCTAACTATGGCTACACCTTC
size: NA; J: TRBJ1-6; D: TRBD1; V: TRBV27; CDR3: CASSLGTGNSPLHF; DNA: TGTGCCAGCAGTCTGGGGACAGGCAATTCACCCCTCCACTTT
size: NA; J: TRBJ2-7; D: NA; V: TRBV5-1; CDR3: CASSLAPTADEQYF; DNA: TGCGCCAGCAGCTTGGCCCCTACCGCGGACGAGCAGTACTTC
size: NA; J: TRBJ2-5; D: NA; V: TRBV11-2; CDR3: CASSLGGRGGTKETQYF; DNA: TGTGCCAGCAGCTTAGGGGGGAGGGGGGGGACCAAAGAGACCCAGTACTTC
size: NA; J: TRBJ2-1; D: TRBD2; V: TRBV4-3; CDR3: CASSQDHSGGRNEQFF; DNA: TGCGCCAGCAGCCAAGATCATAGCGGGGGCCGCAATGAGCAGTTCTTC
size: NA; J: TRBJ2-7; D: NA; V: TRBV3-1/TRBV3-2; CDR3: CARCGQFNPYEQYF; DNA: TGTGCCCGTTGTGGACAGTTTAACCCCTACGAGCAGTACTTC
size: NA; J: TRBJ1-5; D: NA; V: TRBV6-5; CDR3: CASEAGNQPQHF; DNA: TGTGCCAGCGAGGCCGGGAATCAGCCCCAGCATTTT